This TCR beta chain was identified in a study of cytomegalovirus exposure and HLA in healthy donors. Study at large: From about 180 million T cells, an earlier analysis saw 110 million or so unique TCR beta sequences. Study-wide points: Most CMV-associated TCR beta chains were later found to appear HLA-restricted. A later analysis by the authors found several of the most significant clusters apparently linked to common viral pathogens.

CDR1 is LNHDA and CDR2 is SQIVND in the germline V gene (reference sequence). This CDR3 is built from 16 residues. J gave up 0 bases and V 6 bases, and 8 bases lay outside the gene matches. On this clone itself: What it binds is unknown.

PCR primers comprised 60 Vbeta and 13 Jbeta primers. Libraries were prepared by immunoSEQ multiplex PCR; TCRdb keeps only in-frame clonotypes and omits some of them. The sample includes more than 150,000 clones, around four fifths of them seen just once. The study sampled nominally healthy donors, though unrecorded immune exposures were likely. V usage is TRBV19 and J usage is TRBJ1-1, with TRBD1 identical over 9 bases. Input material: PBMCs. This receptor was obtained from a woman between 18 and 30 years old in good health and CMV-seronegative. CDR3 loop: CASSPLGTGLNTEAFF. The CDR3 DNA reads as TGTGCCAGTAGCCCACTCGGGACAGGGCTGAACACTGAAGCTTTCTTT.